This entry describes one TCR beta chain. CD4+ cells were split into CD45RA+ naive and CD45RA-negative memory subsets. TCRdb's table, derived via immunoSEQ multiplex PCR, lists solely in-frame clones and lacks some. This table has 2 million to 3 million clones, approximately 90% appearing once. The source of the sample is a study of shared clonotypes between healthy human individuals. This CDR3 region has 13 residues. Trimming cost V 0 bases and J 5 bases, with 6 bases left between them. Germline-derived CDR1 and CDR2 are SGHRS and YFSETQ. What was sequenced was naive CD4+ T cells sorted from blood. Subset noted: CD45RA+ positively selected. The chain couples TRBV5-1 to TRBJ2-1; D ambiguous. The clonotype originates from a man aged 18 to 30 in good health. CDR3 sequence: CASSLAPHNEQFF. CDR3 nucleotide sequence: TGCGCCAGCAGCTTGGCCCCGCACAATGAGCAGTTCTTC. The full variable domain, rest sourced from reference TRBV5-1 and TRBJ2-1, is KAGVTQTPRYLIKTRGQQVTLSCSPISGHRSVSWYQQTPGQGLQFLFEYFSETQRNKGNFPGRFSGRQFSNSRSEMNVSTLELGDSALYLCASSLAPHNEQFFGPGTRLTVL.